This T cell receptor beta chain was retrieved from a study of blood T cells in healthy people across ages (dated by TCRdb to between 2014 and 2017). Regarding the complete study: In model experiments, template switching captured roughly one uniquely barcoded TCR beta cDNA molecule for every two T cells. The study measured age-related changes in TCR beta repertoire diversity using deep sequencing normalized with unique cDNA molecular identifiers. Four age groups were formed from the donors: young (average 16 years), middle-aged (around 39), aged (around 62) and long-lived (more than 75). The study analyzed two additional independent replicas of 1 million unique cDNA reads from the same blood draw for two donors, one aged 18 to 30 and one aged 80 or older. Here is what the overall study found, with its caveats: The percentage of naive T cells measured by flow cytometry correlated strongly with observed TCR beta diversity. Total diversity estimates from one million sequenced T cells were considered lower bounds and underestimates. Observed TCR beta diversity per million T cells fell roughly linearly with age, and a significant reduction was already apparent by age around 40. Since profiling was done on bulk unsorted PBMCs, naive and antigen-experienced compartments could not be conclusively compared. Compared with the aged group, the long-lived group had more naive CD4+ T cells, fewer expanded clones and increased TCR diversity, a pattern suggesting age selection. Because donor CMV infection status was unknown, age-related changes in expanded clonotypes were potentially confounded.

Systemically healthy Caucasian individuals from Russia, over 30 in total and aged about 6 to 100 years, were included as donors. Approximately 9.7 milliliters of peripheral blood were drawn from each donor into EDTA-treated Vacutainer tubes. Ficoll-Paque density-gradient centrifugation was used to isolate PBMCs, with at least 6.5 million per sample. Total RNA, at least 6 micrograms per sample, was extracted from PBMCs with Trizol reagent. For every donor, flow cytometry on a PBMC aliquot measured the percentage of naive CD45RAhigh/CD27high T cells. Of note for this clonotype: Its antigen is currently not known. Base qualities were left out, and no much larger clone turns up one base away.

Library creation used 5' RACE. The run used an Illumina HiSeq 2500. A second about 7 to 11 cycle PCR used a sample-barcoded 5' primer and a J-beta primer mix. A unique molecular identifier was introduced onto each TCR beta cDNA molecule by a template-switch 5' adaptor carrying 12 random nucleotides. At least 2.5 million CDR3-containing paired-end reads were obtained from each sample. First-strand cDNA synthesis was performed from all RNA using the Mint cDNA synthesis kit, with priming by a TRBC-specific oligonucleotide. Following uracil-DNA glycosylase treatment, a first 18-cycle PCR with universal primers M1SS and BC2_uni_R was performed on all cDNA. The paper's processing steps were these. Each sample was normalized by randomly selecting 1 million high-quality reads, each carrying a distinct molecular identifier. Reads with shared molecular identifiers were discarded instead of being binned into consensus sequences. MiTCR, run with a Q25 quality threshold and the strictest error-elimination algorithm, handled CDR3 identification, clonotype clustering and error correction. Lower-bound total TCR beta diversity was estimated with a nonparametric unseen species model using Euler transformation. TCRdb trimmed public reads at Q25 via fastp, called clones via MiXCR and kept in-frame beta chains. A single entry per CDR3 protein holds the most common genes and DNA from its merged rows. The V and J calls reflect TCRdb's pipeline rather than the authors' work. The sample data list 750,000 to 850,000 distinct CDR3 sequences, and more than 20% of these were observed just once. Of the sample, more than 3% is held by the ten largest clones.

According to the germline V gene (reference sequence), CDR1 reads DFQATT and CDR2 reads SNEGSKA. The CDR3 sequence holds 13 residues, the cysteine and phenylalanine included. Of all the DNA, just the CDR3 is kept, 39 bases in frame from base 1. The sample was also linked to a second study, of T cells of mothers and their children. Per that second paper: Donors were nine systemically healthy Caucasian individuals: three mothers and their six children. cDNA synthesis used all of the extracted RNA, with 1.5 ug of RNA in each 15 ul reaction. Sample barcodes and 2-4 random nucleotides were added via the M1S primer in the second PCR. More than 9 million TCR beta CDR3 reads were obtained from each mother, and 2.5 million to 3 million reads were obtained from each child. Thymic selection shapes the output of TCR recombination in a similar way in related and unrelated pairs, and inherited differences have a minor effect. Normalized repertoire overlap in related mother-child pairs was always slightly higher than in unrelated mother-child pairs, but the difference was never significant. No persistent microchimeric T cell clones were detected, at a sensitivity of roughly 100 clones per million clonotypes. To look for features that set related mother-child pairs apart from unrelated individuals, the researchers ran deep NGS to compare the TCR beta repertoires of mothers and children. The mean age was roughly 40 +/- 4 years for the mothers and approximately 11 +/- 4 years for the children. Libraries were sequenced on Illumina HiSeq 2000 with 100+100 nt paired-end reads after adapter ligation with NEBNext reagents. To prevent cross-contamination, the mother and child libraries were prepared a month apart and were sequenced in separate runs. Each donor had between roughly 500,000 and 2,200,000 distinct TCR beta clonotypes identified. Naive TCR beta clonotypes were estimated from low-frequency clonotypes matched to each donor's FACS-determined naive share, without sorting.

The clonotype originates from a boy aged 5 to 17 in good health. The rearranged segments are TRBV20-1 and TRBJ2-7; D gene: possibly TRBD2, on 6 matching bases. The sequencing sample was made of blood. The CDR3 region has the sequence CSALEGNTYEQYF. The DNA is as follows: TGCAGCGCTTTGGAGGGGAACACCTACGAGCAGTACTTC.